The 27 T cell receptor beta chains given below trace back to one sample, sequenced in a study of early T cells in non-severe SARS-CoV-2 infection. TCRdb passed the 5' RACE reads through MiXCR, listing each CDR3 protein once. Of approximately 77,000 distinct CDR3 sequences in the sample, approximately 12% were seen once. Sequenced input: whole blood. These TCRs come from an adult who was a healthcare worker with PCR-confirmed SARS-CoV-2 infection or an uninfected control (not recorded which).

This clonotype was counted only a few times. The DNA is omitted, as the CDR3 cannot be located on it reliably, and the CDR3 follows TCRdb's listing. The rearrangement links TRBV9 to TRBJ1-4. The germline V gene encodes CDR1 SGDLS and CDR2 YYNGEE. The CDR3 comprises 16 residues, both ends counted. The CDR3 spells CASSPIFSYLMKNCFF.

This clonotype was seen more than once but under ten times. The chain carries TRBV20-1 and TRBJ1-2, with a weak D call TRBD1 (5 bases). The V and J ends lost 0 bases and 8 bases respectively, with 13 bases between them. This CDR3 spans 13 amino acids. Per the germline V gene, CDR1 is DFQATT and CDR2 is SNEGSKA (reference sequence). The CDR3 DNA sequence: TGCAGTGCTAGAGAGGCCAGGGCTAGCGGCTACACCTTC. It specifies CSAREARASGYTF.

This clonotype has at least ten counts. This chain links TRBV28 with TRBJ2-2; 7 nucleotides line up with TRBD1. CDR3 size: 17 residues. Per the germline V gene, CDR1 is MDHEN and CDR2 is SYDVKM. J gave up 3 bases and V 4 bases, and 11 bases lay outside the gene matches. CDR3 in DNA: TGTGCCAGCAGTTCATTTCCCGACAGGGACCACACCGGGGAGCTGTTTTTT. This encodes CASSSFPDRDHTGELFF.

This clonotype was detected a few times. This chain connects TRBV5-1 to TRBJ2-1; possible D gene TRBD2, 6 bases. V was trimmed by 1 base and J by 0 bases, leaving 8 bases between them. CDR1 is SGHRS and CDR2 is YFSETQ in the germline V gene. The CDR3 sequence is 15 residues long. CDR3 sequence (DNA): TGCGCCAGCAGCTTGTGGGAGGTCTCCTACAATGAGCAGTTCTTC. Encoded protein: CASSLWEVSYNEQFF. Drawing the rest from reference TRBV5-1 and TRBJ2-1, the complete variable domain is KAGVTQTPRYLIKTRGQQVTLSCSPISGHRSVSWYQQTPGQGLQFLFEYFSETQRNKGNFPGRFSGRQFSNSRSEMNVSTLELGDSALYLCASSLWEVSYNEQFFGPGTRLTVL.

The V call is TRBV2, the J call TRBJ2-1, with a weak D call TRBD2 (6 bases). Per germline, CDR1 SNHLY and CDR2 FYNNEI. The CDR3 has 15 amino acids. V gave up 3 bases and J gave up 10 bases, with 19 bases separating them. In DNA form, the CDR3 reads TGTGCCAGCAGTGACGAGGACTACCCTTACTGGGAGCAGTTCTTC. This translates into CASSDEDYPYWEQFF.

This clonotype was counted between two and nine times. The rearrangement joins TRBV7-2 to TRBJ2-3; 11 nucleotides agree with TRBD2. The CDR3 length is 18 residues. Germline CDR1 SGHTA, CDR2 FQGNSA. With V trimmed by 5 bases and J by 0 bases, 10 bases remained unmatched. The CDR3 DNA reads TGTGCCAGCAGCGCAGGGGTAGCGGGAGGGATAAGCACAGATACGCAGTATTTT. This sequence encodes CASSAGVAGGISTDTQYF.

CDR3: CASSVAPTDTQYF. CDR3 DNA sequence: TGTGCCAGCAGCGTAGCCCCCACAGATACGCAGTATTTT. This chain uses TRBV9 with TRBJ2-3, with D uncertain. Germline V gives CDR1 SGDLS, CDR2 YYNGEE. V lost 0 bases and J 2 bases, leaving 4 bases between the germline ends. This CDR3 region has 13 residues.

The chain joins TRBV10-3 to TRBJ2-5; no definite D call. This CDR3 has 13 amino acids. Trimming stripped 3 bases from V and 7 bases from J, with 12 bases between. CDR1 and CDR2 (germline): ENHRY, SYGVKD. The CDR3 loop is CAISENGDRTQYF. The CDR3 bases are TGTGCCATCAGTGAAAACGGAGATAGGACCCAGTACTTC.

This clonotype was seen more than once but under ten times. V is TRBV29-1 and J is TRBJ2-1; 8 bases fit TRBD1. The trim removed 8 bases at V and 5 bases at J, leaving 11 bases unmatched. The CDR3 consists of 14 residues. Germline loops: CDR1 SQVTM, CDR2 ANQGSEA. In DNA form, the CDR3 reads TGCAGCTTAAGCCTGGGACAGGAGAACAATGAGCAGTTCTTC. This gives the protein CSLSLGQENNEQFF.

The sample holds a few counts of this clonotype. The chain has TRBV9 and TRBJ1-3; the D is unclear. Germline CDR1 is SGDLS and CDR2 is YYNGEE. CDR3 length: 15 amino acids. Trimming took 0 bases from V and 6 from J, leaving 13 bases between them. CDR3 protein: CASSVASNGENTIYF. CDR3 coding DNA: TGTGCCAGCAGCGTAGCTTCGAATGGTGAAAACACCATATATTTT.

This clonotype came up many times. A junction boundary mismatches the germline segment, possibly from a read error. The chain couples TRBV15 to TRBJ2-6; tentative D call: TRBD1 (6 bases). The length of the CDR3 is 17 residues. Germline CDR1 is LNHNV and CDR2 is YYDKDF (reference sequence). CDR3 coding DNA: TGTGCCACCAGCGGAGACAGGCCGGGCTCTGGGGCCAACGTCCTGACTTTC. This translates into CATSGDRPGSGANVLTF.

This clonotype was seen only a few times. The CDR3 DNA sequence: TGCAGTGCCCAGCCATTTTATAGGGGCTACAATGAGCAGTTCTTC. Protein product: CSAQPFYRGYNEQFF. The rearrangement links TRBV20-1 to TRBJ2-1; TRBD1 is a possible D gene (5 bases). There are 15 residues in the CDR3. The ends were cut back, 6 bases at V and 3 bases at J, with 18 bases in the middle. CDR1 DFQATT and CDR2 SNEGSKA come from the germline V gene (reference sequence).

The chain combines TRBV7-2 with TRBJ2-1; a weak D match, TRBD1 (6 bases). The germline V and J ends were trimmed by 5 bases and 2 bases, with 16 bases remaining between them. The CDR3 is made up of 16 amino acids. Germline lookup yields CDR1 SGHTA and CDR2 FQGNSA. This chain's CDR3 is CASSHHGQTTYNEQFF. CDR3 DNA sequence: TGTGCCAGCAGCCATCACGGACAGACCACCTACAATGAGCAGTTCTTC.

This clonotype was observed a few times. The J gene is TRBJ2-3, the V gene TRBV24-1; possibly TRBD1 or TRBD2 for D (5 bases each). The V end was cut by 5 bases, the J end by 6 bases, with 5 bases between. Germline V gives CDR1 KGHDR, CDR2 SFDVKD. The CDR3 is 11 residues long. The CDR3 DNA follows: TGTGCCACCAGTGGGGGGGATACGCAGTATTTT. It codes for CATSGGDTQYF.

DNA for the CDR3: TGTGCCAGCAGCCCAGACGGGGGCTTTTGGGCTGGGGAGACCCAGTACTTC. Encoded protein: CASSPDGGFWAGETQYF. The rearrangement uses TRBV7-9 and TRBJ2-5; D is possibly TRBD1 or TRBD2 (6 bases each). This CDR3 contains 17 residues. CDR1 is SEHNR and CDR2 is FQNEAQ in the germline V gene (reference sequence). Trimming cost V 5 bases and J 5 bases, with 24 bases left between them.

This chain links TRBV5-4 with TRBJ2-7, with TRBD2 as a possible D gene (5 bases). Germline CDR1 reads SGHNT; CDR2 reads YYREEE (reference sequence). The CDR3 sequence is 12 residues long. V lost 0 bases to trimming and J lost 5 bases, with 6 bases between them. The CDR3 sequence is CASSLDGNEQYF. The DNA for the CDR3 is TGTGCCAGCAGCTTGGACGGGAACGAGCAGTACTTC. Filled out from reference TRBV5-4 and TRBJ2-7, the complete variable domain reads ETGVTQSPTHLIKTRGQQVTLRCSSQSGHNTVSWYQQALGQGPQFIFQYYREEENGRGNFPPRFSGLQFPNYSSELNVNALELDDSALYLCASSLDGNEQYFGPGTRLTVT.

There are many counts of this clonotype. The chain couples TRBV7-6 to TRBJ1-1, with a weak D call TRBD1 (5 bases). Trimming removed 1 base from V and 7 bases from J, with 13 bases in between. Per the germline V gene, CDR1 is SGHVS and CDR2 is FNYEAQ. This CDR3 comprises 14 residues. CDR3 coding DNA: TGTGCCAGCAGCTTAGGGGACCTTGGGGATGAAGCTTTCTTT. Protein product: CASSLGDLGDEAFF.

This clonotype occurred many times. This chain links TRBV5-6 with TRBJ2-1; D call uncertain. CDR1 SGHDT and CDR2 YYEEEE come from the germline V gene. V lost 2 bases and J 12 bases, leaving 9 bases between the germline ends. The CDR3 totals 11 residues. The CDR3 sequence is CASSFIHVQFF. The DNA of the CDR3 is TGTGCCAGCAGCTTCATACATGTGCAGTTCTTC.

J is TRBJ1-5 and V is TRBV27; D remains unclear. Germline CDR1 reads MNHEY; CDR2 reads SMNVEV (reference sequence). The CDR3 consists of 13 residues. Trimming took off 3 bases at V and 8 bases at J, with 11 bases between the two ends. The CDR3 sequence: CASSLVSGEPQHF. CDR3 in DNA: TGTGCCAGCAGTTTGGTATCGGGTGAGCCCCAGCATTTT.

This clonotype was counted at least ten times. This chain joins TRBV5-5 and TRBJ1-5; no reliable D call. Germline V gene data show CDR1 as SGHKS and CDR2 as YYEKEE (reference sequence). This CDR3 has 12 residues. V was shortened by 3 bases and J by 3 bases, with 4 bases between the two germline ends. CDR3 residues: CASSSPNQPQHF. DNA for the CDR3: TGTGCCAGCAGCTCGCCCAATCAGCCCCAGCATTTT. Together with reference TRBV5-5 and TRBJ1-5, the CDR3 gives the full variable domain: DAGVTQSPTHLIKTRGQQVTLRCSPISGHKSVSWYQQVLGQGPQFIFQYYEKEERGRGNFPDRFSARQFPNYSSELNVNALLLGDSALYLCASSSPNQPQHFGDGTRLSIL.

A remark on this clonotype: A much larger clone sits a single nucleotide away, making a read error possible. The chain employs TRBV14 and TRBJ2-7; 9 bases match TRBD2. The CDR3 loop spans 14 amino acids. Germline V gene lookup returns CDR1 SGHDN and CDR2 FVKESK. In nucleotides, the CDR3 is TGTGCCAGCAGCCCCCGCGGGGGGGAGCTCGAGCATTACTTC. It specifies CASSPRGGELEHYF. Together with reference TRBV14 and TRBJ2-7, the CDR3 gives the full variable domain: EAGVTQFPSHSVIEKGQTVTLRCDPISGHDNLYWYRRVMGKEIKFLLHFVKESKQDESGMPNNRFLAERTGGTYSTLKVQPAELEDSGVYFCASSPRGGELEHYFGPGTRLTVT.

The V gene is TRBV20-1, the J gene TRBJ2-2; 7 bases are a match to TRBD2. Germline V gives CDR1 DFQATT, CDR2 SNEGSKA (reference sequence). This CDR3 has 13 residues. V dropped 0 bases and J dropped 7; count of bases not matched to a gene: 2. The DNA for the CDR3 is TGCAGTGCTAGAGAGCGGGAGTACGGGGAGCTGTTTTTT. Encoded protein: CSAREREYGELFF.

V gene TRBV2 combines with J gene TRBJ2-1; D is unresolved. Germline V gene data show CDR1 as SNHLY and CDR2 as FYNNEI. The V gene lost 6 bases and the J gene lost 8 bases, with 14 bases spanning the gap. This CDR3 is built from 13 residues. The CDR3 DNA follows: TGTGCCAGCAGGGACGGCGGCCCCTATGAGCAGTTCTTC. The encoded protein is CASRDGGPYEQFF.

The sample holds a few counts of this clonotype. The chain couples TRBV12-3 or TRBV12-4 to TRBJ2-6; D possibly corresponds to TRBD2 (5 bases). The CDR3 runs to 20 residues. V was shortened by 2 bases and J by 0 bases, with 20 bases between the two germline ends. CDR3 bases: TGTGCCAGCAGTTTAAGCGCCCCGACCGTGGGGAGCTCTGGGGCCAACGTCCTGACTTTC. This encodes CASSLSAPTVGSSGANVLTF.

This clonotype showed up just a few times. The V and J genes are TRBV11-2 and TRBJ2-1; the D call may be TRBD1 or TRBD2 (5 bases each). CDR3 size: 13 residues. Germline V lookup: CDR1 SGHAT, CDR2 FQNNGV. The germline V and J ends were trimmed by 5 bases and 9 bases, with 14 bases remaining between them. In nucleotides, the CDR3 is TGTGCCAGCAGCCCGGGACCCACGGTTGAGCAGTTCTTC. This encodes CASSPGPTVEQFF.

This clonotype was recorded a few times. The V and J genes are TRBV18 and TRBJ2-7, with D perhaps TRBD1 (7 bases). The CDR3 is 12 amino acids. Looked up from germline, CDR1 is KGHSH and CDR2 is LQKENI. The V gene lost 5 bases and the J gene lost 7 bases, with 12 bases spanning the gap. The CDR3 reads CASSEGAGEQYF. The CDR3 bases are TGTGCCAGCTCAGAGGGGGCGGGGGAGCAGTACTTC.

This clonotype was found many times. The rearrangement uses TRBV7-6 and TRBJ2-1; D unresolved. The V gene's germline CDR1 is SGHVS and CDR2 FNYEAQ. The ends were cut back, 0 bases at V and 8 bases at J, with 5 bases in the middle. The CDR3 covers 12 residues. The CDR3 loop is CASSLAGHEQFF. DNA for the CDR3: TGTGCCAGCAGCTTAGCCGGCCATGAGCAGTTCTTC.